Below are 3 T cell receptor beta chains sequenced from a single sample in a study of blood T cell repertoires in COVID-19. Method: immunoSEQ multiplex PCR; TCRdb's copy keeps in-frame clones and lacks some. The sample consists of about 120,000 clones, more than 65% of them appearing once. The material sequenced was peripheral blood. The receptors shown here come from an older woman with acute or convalescent COVID-19.

The V gene is TRBV7-8, the J gene TRBJ1-6; 8 bases match TRBD1. Per germline, CDR1 SGHVS and CDR2 FQNEAQ. J lost 7 bases, V lost 1 base, and 3 bases had no gene match. The CDR3 spans 15 residues. The CDR3 DNA is TGTGCCAGCAGCTTAGGGACAGGGTCAAATTCACCCCTCCACTTT. Its protein product is CASSLGTGSNSPLHF.

This chain links TRBV4-1 with TRBJ2-1; 11 nucleotides line up with TRBD2. CDR1 is MGHRA, CDR2 YSYEKL, per germline. This CDR3 is 16 amino acids long. Trimming cost V 0 bases and J 8 bases; bases outside gene matches: 6. The CDR3 DNA sequence: TGCGCCAGCAGCCAAGATAGCGGGGGGGCTCGCCATGAGCAGTTCTTC. As protein: CASSQDSGGARHEQFF.

There are a few counts of this clone. The chain carries TRBV29-1 and TRBJ2-7; 9 positions agree with TRBD1. The CDR3 loop spans 13 amino acids. Germline CDR1 reads SQVTM; CDR2 reads ANQGSEA. V shed 7 bases and J 3 bases; nucleotides not matched to a gene: 7. CDR3: CSALGTGYYEQYF. In DNA form, the CDR3 reads TGCAGCGCCCTCGGGACAGGGTACTACGAGCAGTACTTC.